This passage covers 29 T cell receptor beta chains from one sample sequenced in a study of blood T cell repertoires in COVID-19 (TCRdb year 2020). The library came from the immunoSEQ multiplex PCR assay. As stored in TCRdb, this immuneACCESS dataset retains in-frame rearrangements with V and J assigned. A fraction of the clones does not appear; measured against another copy, unresolved V genes explain less than half of the discrepancy, and the remainder lacks a known reason. The sample contains approximately 430,000 clones, approximately 90% of them found a single time. Under 1.5% of the sample rests with the top ten. Sequencing used peripheral blood. The origin of the receptors is a woman aged 25 to 39 with active or convalescent COVID-19.

The gene calls are TRBV7-6 and TRBJ2-7; 10 bases fit TRBD2. Germline V lookup: CDR1 SGHVS, CDR2 FNYEAQ. The CDR3 spans 19 residues. V shed 0 bases, J shed 5 bases, and the junction held 16 bases outside the gene matches. The CDR3 sequence: CASSLAVLAGAAMGHEQYF. The CDR3 DNA follows: TGTGCCAGCAGCTTAGCGGTTCTAGCGGGAGCCGCTATGGGCCACGAGCAGTACTTC.

The chain employs TRBV30 and TRBJ2-3; the match to TRBD1 covers 10 bases. Germline values: CDR1 GTSNPN, CDR2 SVGIG (reference sequence). This CDR3 comprises 14 residues. Unmatched junction bases numbered 4, after V lost 2 bases and J lost 5 bases. The CDR3 nucleotides are TGTGCCTGGAGTAGGACAGGGGGTATAGATACGCAGTATTTT. This codes for CAWSRTGGIDTQYF.

The chain uses TRBV6-2 or TRBV6-3 and TRBJ1-6; D may be TRBD1 (5 bases). Trimming took off 0 bases at V and 10 bases at J, with 13 bases between the two ends. CDR3 length: 15 amino acids. The V gene's germline CDR1 is MNHEY and CDR2 SVGEGT. CDR3: CASSYSPQGGSPLHF. The CDR3 DNA reads as TGTGCCAGCAGTTACTCGCCGCAGGGTGGGTCACCCCTCCACTTT.

This clone has only one observation. V usage is TRBV4-1 and J usage is TRBJ2-6; 7 nucleotides line up with TRBD1. Germline CDR1 reads MGHRA; CDR2 reads YSYEKL. The junction had 21 bases not matched to a gene; V was cut back by 6 bases and J by 4 bases. The CDR3 consists of 20 residues. CDR3 in amino acids: CASSRSLRSGTAGGANVLTF. Here the CDR3 DNA reads TGCGCCAGCAGTAGGAGTCTCAGGTCCGGGACAGCTGGCGGGGCCAACGTCCTGACTTTC.

The chain uses TRBV30 and TRBJ1-1; D may be TRBD1 (5 bases). This CDR3 spans 13 amino acids. V was pared by 5 bases and J by 1 base, with 11 bases between. Germline V CDR1 and CDR2: GTSNPN, SVGIG (reference sequence). In DNA form, the CDR3 reads TGTGCCTGGGAGCAGGGATCGAACACTGAAGCTTTCTTT. Encoded protein: CAWEQGSNTEAFF. The whole variable domain, remainder taken from reference TRBV30 and TRBJ1-1, is SQTIHQWPATLVQPVGSPLSLECTVEGTSNPNLYWYRQAAGRGLQLLFYSVGIGQISSEVPQNLSASRPQDRQFILSSKKLLLSDSGFYLCAWEQGSNTEAFFGQGTRLTVV.

This chain uses TRBV10-2 with TRBJ2-2; possible D gene TRBD2, 6 bases. V lost 9 bases and J lost 6, with 14 bases in between. Per germline, CDR1 WSHSY and CDR2 SAAADI. CDR3 size: 13 residues. CDR3: CASRGLGAGELFF. Written as DNA, the CDR3 is TGCGCCAGTCGGGGACTGGGGGCCGGGGAGCTGTTTTTT.

The gene calls are TRBV11-2 and TRBJ1-2; tentative D call: TRBD1 (6 bases). Germline CDR1 SGHAT, CDR2 FQNNGV. Trimming pared 6 bases from V and 7 bases from J, leaving 18 bases between. This CDR3 comprises 14 residues. The CDR3 DNA reads as TGTGCCAGCAGGACTGCCGGGGGGGCGTCTGGCTACACCTTC. Amino acids: CASRTAGGASGYTF.

Comment on this clone: Other DNA sequences in the sample encode the same CDR3. The V gene is TRBV27, the J gene TRBJ1-5; 11 nucleotides match TRBD1. Germline V gives CDR1 MNHEY, CDR2 SMNVEV (reference sequence). J was trimmed by 4 bases and V by 2 bases; bases with no gene match: 1. The CDR3 has 15 residues. This chain's CDR3 is CASSLGTGGNQPQHF. DNA of the CDR3: TGTGCCAGCAGTTTAGGGACAGGGGGAAATCAGCCCCAGCATTTT.

The rearrangement uses TRBV7-9 and TRBJ1-1; D is perhaps TRBD1 (5 bases). This CDR3 comprises 13 residues. Trimming left V 5 bases short and J 4 bases short, with 11 bases between. Germline V lookup: CDR1 SEHNR, CDR2 FQNEAQ (reference sequence). Here the CDR3 reads CASSRREGTEAFF. The CDR3 nucleotides read TGTGCCAGCAGCCGCAGGGAGGGCACTGAAGCTTTCTTT.

The gene calls are TRBV2 and TRBJ1-2, with D perhaps matching TRBD1 (5 bases). Germline CDR1 and CDR2: SNHLY and FYNNEI. CDR3 length: 16 amino acids. Trimming pared 6 bases from V and 4 bases from J, leaving 21 bases between. The CDR3 is CASRETGTAGGYGYTF. The CDR3 nucleotides are TGTGCCAGCAGGGAAACTGGGACGGCGGGAGGCTATGGCTACACCTTC.

The chain recombines TRBV5-1 with TRBJ2-3, with 8 bases fitting TRBD2. The CDR3 runs 15 residues. Germline lookup yields CDR1 SGHRS and CDR2 YFSETQ. V lost 3 bases, J lost 2 bases, and 5 bases stayed unmatched. The CDR3 bases are TGCGCCAGCAGCTCCACTAGCGGACTCACAGATACGCAGTATTTT. Amino acids: CASSSTSGLTDTQYF.

The V and J genes are TRBV5-5 and TRBJ1-3, with TRBD1 identical over 11 bases. V was clipped by 4 bases and J by 4 bases; unmatched bases: 7. The V gene's germline CDR1 is SGHKS and CDR2 YYEKEE (reference sequence). CDR3 length: 16 residues. The CDR3 protein is CASSPGQGALGNTIYF. CDR3 DNA: TGTGCCAGCAGCCCCGGACAGGGGGCCTTGGGAAACACCATATATTTT.

This sequence joins TRBV4-1 and TRBJ1-1; D not certain. The V gene's germline CDR1 is MGHRA and CDR2 YSYEKL. The CDR3 extends over 15 amino acids. V was trimmed by 1 base and J by 2 bases, leaving 11 bases between them. CDR3 amino acids: CASSQGLQINTEAFF. DNA for the CDR3: TGCGCCAGCAGCCAAGGCCTCCAGATTAACACTGAAGCTTTCTTT.

The rearrangement links TRBV29-1 to TRBJ1-2; 8 nucleotides match TRBD1. The CDR3 spans 11 residues. V lost 4 bases, J lost 10 bases, and 5 bases stayed unmatched. CDR1 and CDR2 from the germline V gene are SQVTM and ANQGSEA. Written as DNA, the CDR3 is TGCAGCGTTGGAGGACAGGGAGACTACACCTTC. Amino acids: CSVGGQGDYTF.

The chain couples TRBV2 to TRBJ2-3, with a weak D call TRBD2 (5 bases). Per germline, CDR1 SNHLY and CDR2 FYNNEI. V was shortened by 6 bases and J by 9 bases, with 16 bases between the two germline ends. There are 13 residues in the CDR3. CDR3 DNA: TGTGCCAGCAGGGACTTCCCAACCGGCACGCAGTATTTT. It encodes CASRDFPTGTQYF.

The chain links TRBV5-1 to TRBJ1-4, with 7 bases lining up with TRBD1. Germline V lookup: CDR1 SGHRS, CDR2 YFSETQ. This CDR3 spans 14 amino acids. V shed 3 bases and J 4 bases; nucleotides not matched to a gene: 3. CDR3 amino acids: CASSSTGLNEKLFF. CDR3 coding DNA: TGCGCCAGCAGCTCGACAGGGCTTAATGAAAAACTGTTTTTT.

The chain employs TRBV6-5 and TRBJ2-7; 9 positions agree with TRBD1. Germline assignment: CDR1 MNHEY and CDR2 SVGAGI. Trimming took 11 bases from V and 5 from J; bases not matched to a gene: 10. The CDR3 is made up of 13 amino acids. The CDR3 loop is CAYTTDRGHEQYF. The CDR3 DNA reads TGTGCCTATACAACGGACAGGGGCCACGAGCAGTACTTC.

V gene TRBV10-2 combines with J gene TRBJ2-3; 11 positions agree with TRBD1. Per the germline V gene, CDR1 is WSHSY and CDR2 is SAAADI. The CDR3 has 16 residues. Trimming at V came to 6 bases and at J to 1 base, leaving 6 bases not matched to a gene. The DNA for the CDR3 is TGCGCCAGCAGCGCTGCGGGACAGGGGGGCACAGATACGCAGTATTTT. Protein product: CASSAAGQGGTDTQYF.

V usage is TRBV27 and J usage is TRBJ1-1, with D uncertain. This CDR3 contains 13 residues. From germline, CDR1 is MNHEY and CDR2 SMNVEV (reference sequence). The V and J ends lost 5 bases and 2 bases respectively, with 9 bases between them. In nucleotides, the CDR3 is TGTGCCAGCAGTCGACACCAAAACACTGAAGCTTTCTTT. Amino acids: CASSRHQNTEAFF.

The chain combines TRBV10-1 with TRBJ2-1, with TRBD2 matching over 8 bases. The V segment lost 0 bases and the J segment 7 bases; nucleotides outside the gene matches: 8. CDR1 is WNHNN, CDR2 SYGVQD, per germline (reference sequence). The length of the CDR3 is 16 residues. The CDR3 DNA is TGCGCCAGCAGTGAGTCGACAGCGGGAGATCGAAATGAGCAGTTCTTC. Amino acids: CASSESTAGDRNEQFF.

The genes are TRBV9 and TRBJ1-5; D call uncertain. Germline CDR1 and CDR2: SGDLS and YYNGEE. Trimming removed 0 bases from V and 0 bases from J, with 10 bases in between. The CDR3 length is 16 residues. The CDR3, as DNA: TGTGCCAGCAGCGTAGGAATAGGACTTAGCAATCAGCCCCAGCATTTT. It is translated as CASSVGIGLSNQPQHF.

This chain joins TRBV6-5 and TRBJ1-5; D possibly corresponds to TRBD1 (6 bases). CDR1 is MNHEY, CDR2 SVGAGI, per germline. Deletions cut 4 bases from V and 4 bases from J, with 8 bases between. This CDR3 comprises 13 residues. Here the CDR3 reads CASSWTANQPQHF. CDR3 DNA sequence: TGTGCCAGCAGTTGGACAGCGAATCAGCCCCAGCATTTT.

This clone was seen a single time. V gene TRBV10-3 combines with J gene TRBJ2-7; 11 positions match TRBD1. Per the germline V gene, CDR1 is ENHRY and CDR2 is SYGVKD. V gave up 1 base and J gave up 5 bases; unmatched junction bases: 10. The CDR3 sequence is 17 residues long. The CDR3 is CAISEFLGGDRGNEQYF. CDR3 nucleotides: TGTGCCATCAGTGAGTTCCTGGGTGGGGACAGGGGGAACGAGCAGTACTTC.

The chain joins TRBV3-1 (or the pseudogene TRBV3-2) to TRBJ2-3; TRBD2 aligns across 11 bases. The CDR3 totals 15 residues. The ends lost 4 bases at V and 5 bases at J; junction bases unmatched: 5. Germline V CDR1 and CDR2: LGHDT, YNNKEL (reference sequence). CDR3 DNA: TGTGCCAGCAGCCCGGGGACTAGCGGCCTAGATACGCAGTATTTT. Translating gives CASSPGTSGLDTQYF.

The chain has TRBV2 and TRBJ1-1; the D is unclear. Germline V gene data show CDR1 as SNHLY and CDR2 as FYNNEI. The CDR3 length is 12 residues. V lost 6 bases and J 4 bases, leaving 9 bases between the germline ends. The chain's CDR3 is CASRGLFTEAFF. The CDR3 region has the DNA TGTGCCAGCAGGGGCCTCTTCACTGAAGCTTTCTTT. Looking up the rest from reference TRBV2 and TRBJ1-1 gives the full variable domain: EPEVTQTPSHQVTQMGQEVILRCVPISNHLYFYWYRQILGQKVEFLVSFYNNEISEKSEIFDDQFSVERPDGSNFTLKIRSTKLEDSAMYFCASRGLFTEAFFGQGTRLTVV.

V and J are TRBV30 and TRBJ2-7, with a tentative D call TRBD2 (6 bases). Germline loops: CDR1 GTSNPN, CDR2 SVGIG (reference sequence). Trimming stripped 3 bases from V and 0 bases from J, with 12 bases between. This CDR3 comprises 14 residues. This chain's CDR3 is CAWRRGSYSYEQYF. In DNA form, the CDR3 reads TGTGCCTGGAGACGGGGGAGTTACTCCTACGAGCAGTACTTC.

The chain uses TRBV10-3 and TRBJ2-1; 12 bases line up with TRBD2. Germline CDR1 ENHRY, CDR2 SYGVKD. The V and J ends lost 4 bases and 1 base, in that order; junction bases with no gene match: 2. There are 16 residues in the CDR3. The CDR3 nucleotides read TGTGCCATCAGTGCGACTAGCGGGAGTTCCTACAATGAGCAGTTCTTC. Its translation is CAISATSGSSYNEQFF.

This clone was observed a single time. The rearrangement links TRBV13 to TRBJ2-1; TRBD2 agrees at 7 bases. The V gene's germline CDR1 is PRHDT and CDR2 FYEKMQ (reference sequence). The CDR3 covers 16 residues. V gave up 5 bases and J gave up 5 bases; unmatched junction bases: 12. The CDR3 loop reads CASSLTPGLQNNEQFF. The DNA for the CDR3 is TGTGCCAGCAGCCTTACTCCGGGACTACAGAACAATGAGCAGTTCTTC. Full variable domain (missing parts from reference TRBV13 and TRBJ2-1): AAGVIQSPRHLIKEKRETATLKCYPIPRHDTVYWYQQGPGQDPQFLISFYEKMQSDKGSIPDRFSAQQFSDYHSELNMSSLELGDSALYFCASSLTPGLQNNEQFFGPGTRLTVL.

CDR3 sequence reads: CASKAMAGPYNEQFF. CDR3 DNA sequence: TGCGCCAGCAAGGCGATGGCGGGGCCCTACAATGAGCAGTTCTTC. The J gene is TRBJ2-1, the V gene TRBV10-2; D might be TRBD2 (6 bases). The V end was cut by 7 bases, the J end by 2 bases, with 15 bases between. The CDR3 runs to 15 residues. Germline lookup yields CDR1 WSHSY and CDR2 SAAADI.